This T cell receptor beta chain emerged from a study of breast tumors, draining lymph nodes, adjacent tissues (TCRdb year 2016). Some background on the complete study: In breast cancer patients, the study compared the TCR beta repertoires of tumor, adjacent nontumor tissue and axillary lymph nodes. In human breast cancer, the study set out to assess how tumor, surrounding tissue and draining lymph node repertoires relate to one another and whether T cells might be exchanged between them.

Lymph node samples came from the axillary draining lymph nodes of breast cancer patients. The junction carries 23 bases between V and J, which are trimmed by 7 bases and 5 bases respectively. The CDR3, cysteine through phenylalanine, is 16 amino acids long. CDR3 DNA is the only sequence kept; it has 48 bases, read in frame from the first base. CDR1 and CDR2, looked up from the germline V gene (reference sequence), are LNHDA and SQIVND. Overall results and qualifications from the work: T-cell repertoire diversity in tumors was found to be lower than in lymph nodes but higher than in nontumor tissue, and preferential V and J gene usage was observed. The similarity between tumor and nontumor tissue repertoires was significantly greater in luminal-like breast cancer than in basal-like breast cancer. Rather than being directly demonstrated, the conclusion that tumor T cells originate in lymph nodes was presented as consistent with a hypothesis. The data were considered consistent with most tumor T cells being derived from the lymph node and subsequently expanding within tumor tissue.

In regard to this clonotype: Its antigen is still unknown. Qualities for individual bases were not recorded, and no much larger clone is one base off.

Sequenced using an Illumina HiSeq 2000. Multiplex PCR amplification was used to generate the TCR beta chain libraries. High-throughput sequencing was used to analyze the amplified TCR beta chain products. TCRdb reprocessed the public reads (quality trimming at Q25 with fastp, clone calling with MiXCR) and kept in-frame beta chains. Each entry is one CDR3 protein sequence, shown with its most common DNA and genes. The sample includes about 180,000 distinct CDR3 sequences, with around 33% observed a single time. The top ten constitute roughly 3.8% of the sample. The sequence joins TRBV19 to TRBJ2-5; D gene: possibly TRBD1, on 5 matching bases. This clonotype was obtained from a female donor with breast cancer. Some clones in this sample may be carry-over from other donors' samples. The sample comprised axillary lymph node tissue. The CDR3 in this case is CASTMKGQGHYETQYF. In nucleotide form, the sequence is TGTGCCAGTACTATGAAGGGGCAGGGTCACTACGAGACCCAGTACTTC.